The source of this TCR beta chain is a study of cytomegalovirus exposure and HLA in healthy donors. Study-wide findings and caveats: In a later analysis, the majority of CMV-associated beta chains seemingly showed HLA restriction. Specificity for CMV antigens was confirmed in vitro for a few of the CMV-associated chains. As a later analysis revealed, the rate of TCR association differed by HLA locus, with DRB1 most and HLA-C fewest. With high specificity and sensitivity, the classifier reportedly diagnosed cytomegalovirus status.

From germline, CDR1 is GTSNPN and CDR2 SVGIG (reference sequence). Losses at the gene ends were 2 bases for V and 2 bases for J; bases not matched to a gene: 5. There are 17 residues in the CDR3. This clone was observed a few times. Its target is unknown. Use of 60 Vbeta and 13 Jbeta primers characterized the PCR. Method: immunoSEQ multiplex PCR; TCRdb's copy keeps in-frame clones and lacks some. This table has fewer than 150,000 clones, approximately 74% appearing once. Sequencing used PBMCs. This TCR came from a woman aged 45-65 years in good health and CMV-seropositive. The rearrangement links TRBV30 to TRBJ2-1; 14 bases are shared with TRBD2. The CDR3, as DNA: TGTGCCTGGAGTCCGGGACTAGCGGGAGAGGCCTACAATGAGCAGTTCTTC. Translated, it gives CAWSPGLAGEAYNEQFF.